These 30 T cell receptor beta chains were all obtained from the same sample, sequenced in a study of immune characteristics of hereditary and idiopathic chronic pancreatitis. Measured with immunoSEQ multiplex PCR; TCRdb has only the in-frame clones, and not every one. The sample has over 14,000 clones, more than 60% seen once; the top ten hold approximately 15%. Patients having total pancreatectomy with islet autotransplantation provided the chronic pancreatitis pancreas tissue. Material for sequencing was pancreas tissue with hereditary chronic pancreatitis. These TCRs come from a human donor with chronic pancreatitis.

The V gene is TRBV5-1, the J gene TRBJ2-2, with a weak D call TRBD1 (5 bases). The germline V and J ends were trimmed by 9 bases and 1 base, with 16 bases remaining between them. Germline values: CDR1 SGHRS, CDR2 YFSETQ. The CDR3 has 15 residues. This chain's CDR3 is CATPSGQGNTGELFF. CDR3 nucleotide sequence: TGCGCCACCCCCTCCGGCCAGGGGAACACCGGGGAGCTGTTTTTT.

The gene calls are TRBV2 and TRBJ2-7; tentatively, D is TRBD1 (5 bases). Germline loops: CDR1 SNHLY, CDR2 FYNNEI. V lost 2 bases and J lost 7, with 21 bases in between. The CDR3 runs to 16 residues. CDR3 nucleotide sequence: TGTGCCAGCAGTGAACGGCAGGGTAAGACAATGGGGGAGCAGTACTTC. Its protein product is CASSERQGKTMGEQYF.

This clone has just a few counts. The CDR3 protein is CASSSRLVTNDEQFF. The CDR3 region has the DNA TGTGCCAGCAGCTCTAGACTAGTGACGAACGATGAGCAGTTCTTC. The rearrangement links TRBV4-2 to TRBJ2-1; perhaps TRBD2 as D (6 bases). Germline CDR1 and CDR2: LGHNA and YNFKEQ. V was trimmed by 5 bases and J by 8 bases, leaving 19 bases between them. The CDR3 is 15 residues long.

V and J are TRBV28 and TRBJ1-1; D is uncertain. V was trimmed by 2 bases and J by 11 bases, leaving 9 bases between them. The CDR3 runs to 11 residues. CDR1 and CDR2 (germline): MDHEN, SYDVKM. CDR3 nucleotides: TGTGCCAGCAGTTTAAGCCTTTGGGCTTTCTTT. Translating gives CASSLSLWAFF.

CDR3 nucleotide sequence: TGCGCCAGCAGCCCAGGGGTTGGGACTAGCGCATACAATGAGCAGTTCTTC. Encoded protein: CASSPGVGTSAYNEQFF. This chain connects TRBV4-1 to TRBJ2-1; 10 bases align to TRBD2. The CDR3 extends over 17 amino acids. Germline-derived CDR1 and CDR2 are MGHRA and YSYEKL. Losses at the gene ends were 4 bases for V and 4 bases for J; bases not matched to a gene: 10.

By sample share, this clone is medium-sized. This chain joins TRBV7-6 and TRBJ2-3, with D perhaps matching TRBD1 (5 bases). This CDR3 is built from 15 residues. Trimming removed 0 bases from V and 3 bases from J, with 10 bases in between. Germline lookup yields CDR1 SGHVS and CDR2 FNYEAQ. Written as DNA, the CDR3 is TGTGCCAGCAGCTTAGCTGTGACAGAGACAGATACGCAGTATTTT. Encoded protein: CASSLAVTETDTQYF.

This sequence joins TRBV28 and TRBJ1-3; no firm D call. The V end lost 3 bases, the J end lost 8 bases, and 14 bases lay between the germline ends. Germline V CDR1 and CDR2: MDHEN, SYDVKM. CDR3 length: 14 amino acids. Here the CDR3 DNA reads TGTGCCAGCAGTTTGTATCGCGGGGAAGACACCATATATTTT. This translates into CASSLYRGEDTIYF. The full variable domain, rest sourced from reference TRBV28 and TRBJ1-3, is DVKVTQSSRYLVKRTGEKVFLECVQDMDHENMFWYRQDPGLGLRLIYFSYDVKMKEKGDIPEGYSVSREKKERFSLILESASTNQTSMYLCASSLYRGEDTIYFGEGSWLTVV.

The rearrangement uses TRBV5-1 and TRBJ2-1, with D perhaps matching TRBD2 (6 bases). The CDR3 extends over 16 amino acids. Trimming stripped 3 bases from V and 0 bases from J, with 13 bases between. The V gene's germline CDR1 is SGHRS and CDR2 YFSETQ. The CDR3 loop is CASSWAGSVSYNEQFF. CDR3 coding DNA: TGCGCCAGCAGCTGGGCCGGGAGTGTCTCCTACAATGAGCAGTTCTTC.

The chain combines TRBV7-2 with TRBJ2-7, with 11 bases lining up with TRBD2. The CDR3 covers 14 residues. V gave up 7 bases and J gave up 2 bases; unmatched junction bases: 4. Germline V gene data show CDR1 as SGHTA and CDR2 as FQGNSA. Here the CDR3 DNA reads TGTGCCAGCAAACGACTAGCGGGAACCTACGAGCAGTACTTC. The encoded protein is CASKRLAGTYEQYF.

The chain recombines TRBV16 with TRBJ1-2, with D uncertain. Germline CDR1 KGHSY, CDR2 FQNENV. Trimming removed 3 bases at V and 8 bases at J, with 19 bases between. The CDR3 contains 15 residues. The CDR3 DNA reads TGTGCCAGCAGCCACTACGCGTTGACGGCTTGGGGCTACACCTTC. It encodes CASSHYALTAWGYTF.

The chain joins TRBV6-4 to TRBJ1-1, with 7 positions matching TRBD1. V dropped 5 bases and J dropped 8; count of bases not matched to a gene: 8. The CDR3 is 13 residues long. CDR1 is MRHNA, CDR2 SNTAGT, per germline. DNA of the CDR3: TGTGCCAGCAGTAGACAGGGAGGGGGAGAAGCTTTCTTT. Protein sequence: CASSRQGGGEAFF.

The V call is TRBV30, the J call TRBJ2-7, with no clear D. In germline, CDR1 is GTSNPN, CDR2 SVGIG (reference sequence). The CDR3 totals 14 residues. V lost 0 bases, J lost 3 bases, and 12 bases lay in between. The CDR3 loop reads CAWSVSDISYEQYF. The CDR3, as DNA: TGTGCCTGGAGTGTATCTGACATAAGCTACGAGCAGTACTTC.

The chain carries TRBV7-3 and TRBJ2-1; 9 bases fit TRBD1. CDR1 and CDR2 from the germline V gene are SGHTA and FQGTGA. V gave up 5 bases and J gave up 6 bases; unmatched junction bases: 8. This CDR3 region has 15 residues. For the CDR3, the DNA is TGTGCCAGCAGCCTCTTACGACAGGGGGGCAATGAGCAGTTCTTC. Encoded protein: CASSLLRQGGNEQFF.

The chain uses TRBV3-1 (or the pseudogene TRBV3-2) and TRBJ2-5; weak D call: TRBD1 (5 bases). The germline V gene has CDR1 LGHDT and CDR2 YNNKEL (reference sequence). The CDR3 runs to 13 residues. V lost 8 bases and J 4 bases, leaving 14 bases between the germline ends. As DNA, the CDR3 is TGTGCCAGCTCCTACCTAGGGGTAGAGACCCAGTACTTC. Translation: CASSYLGVETQYF.

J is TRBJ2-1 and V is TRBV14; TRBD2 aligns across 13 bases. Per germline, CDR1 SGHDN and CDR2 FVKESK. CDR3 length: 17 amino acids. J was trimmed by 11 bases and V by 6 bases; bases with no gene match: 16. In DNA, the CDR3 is TGTGCCAGCAGTCCCGTTGGGACTAGCGGGACTAAGGAGAAGCAGTTCTTC. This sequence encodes CASSPVGTSGTKEKQFF. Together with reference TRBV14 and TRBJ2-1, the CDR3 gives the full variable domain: EAGVTQFPSHSVIEKGQTVTLRCDPISGHDNLYWYRRVMGKEIKFLLHFVKESKQDESGMPNNRFLAERTGGTYSTLKVQPAELEDSGVYFCASSPVGTSGTKEKQFFGPGTRLTVL.

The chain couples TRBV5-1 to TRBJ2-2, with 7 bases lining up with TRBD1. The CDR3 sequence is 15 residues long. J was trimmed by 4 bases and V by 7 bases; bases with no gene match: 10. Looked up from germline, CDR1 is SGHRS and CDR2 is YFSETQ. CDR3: CASGPRAGGTGELFF. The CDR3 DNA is TGCGCCAGCGGGCCCCGGGCAGGGGGCACCGGGGAGCTGTTTTTT.

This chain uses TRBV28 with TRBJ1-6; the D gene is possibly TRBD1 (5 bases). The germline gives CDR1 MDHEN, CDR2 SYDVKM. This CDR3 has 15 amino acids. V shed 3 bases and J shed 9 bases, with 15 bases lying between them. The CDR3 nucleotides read TGTGCCAGCAGTTTCTCTGGGGGGGGAACTTCACCCCTCCACTTT. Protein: CASSFSGGGTSPLHF.

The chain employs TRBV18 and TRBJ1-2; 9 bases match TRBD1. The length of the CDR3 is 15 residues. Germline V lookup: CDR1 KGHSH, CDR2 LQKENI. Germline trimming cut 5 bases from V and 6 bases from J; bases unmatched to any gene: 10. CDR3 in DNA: TGTGCCAGCTCAGGGCTAGACAGGGGGATCGATGGCTACACCTTC. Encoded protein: CASSGLDRGIDGYTF.

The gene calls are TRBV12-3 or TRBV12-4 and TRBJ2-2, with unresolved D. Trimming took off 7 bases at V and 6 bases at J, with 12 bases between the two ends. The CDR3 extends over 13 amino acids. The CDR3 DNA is TGTGCCAGCACCCCCCAGGTAGCCGGGGAGCTGTTTTTT. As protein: CASTPQVAGELFF.

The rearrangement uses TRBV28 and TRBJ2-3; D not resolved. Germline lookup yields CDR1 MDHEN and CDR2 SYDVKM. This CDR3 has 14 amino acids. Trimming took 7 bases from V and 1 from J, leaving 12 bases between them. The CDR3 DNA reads TGTGCCAGCAAGGGCGGCTTTGGCACAGATACGCAGTATTTT. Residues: CASKGGFGTDTQYF.

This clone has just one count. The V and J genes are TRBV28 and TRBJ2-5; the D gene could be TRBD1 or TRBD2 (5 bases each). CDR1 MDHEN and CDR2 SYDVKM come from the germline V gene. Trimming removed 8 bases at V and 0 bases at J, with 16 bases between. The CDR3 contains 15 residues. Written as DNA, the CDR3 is TGTGCCAGCCTGAAACCAGGGACGGACCAAGAGACCCAGTACTTC. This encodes CASLKPGTDQETQYF.

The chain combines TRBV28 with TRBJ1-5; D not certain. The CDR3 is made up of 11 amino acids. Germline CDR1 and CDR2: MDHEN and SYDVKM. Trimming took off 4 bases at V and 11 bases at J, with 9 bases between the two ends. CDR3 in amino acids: CASSSSRAQHF. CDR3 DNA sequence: TGTGCCAGCAGTTCCTCTAGGGCCCAGCATTTT.

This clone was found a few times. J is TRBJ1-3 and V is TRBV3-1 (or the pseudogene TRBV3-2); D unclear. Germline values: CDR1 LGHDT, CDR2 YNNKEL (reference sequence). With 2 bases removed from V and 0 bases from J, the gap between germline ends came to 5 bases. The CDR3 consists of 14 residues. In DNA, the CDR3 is TGTGCCAGCAGCCAATCGACCTCTGGAAACACCATATATTTT. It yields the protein CASSQSTSGNTIYF.

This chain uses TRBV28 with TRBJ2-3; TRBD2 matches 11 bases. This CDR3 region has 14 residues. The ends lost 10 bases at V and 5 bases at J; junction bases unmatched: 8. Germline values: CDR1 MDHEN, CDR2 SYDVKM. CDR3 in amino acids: CAIITGTSGDTQYF. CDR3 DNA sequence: TGTGCCATCATAACCGGGACTAGCGGAGATACGCAGTATTTT. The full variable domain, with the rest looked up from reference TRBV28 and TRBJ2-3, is DVKVTQSSRYLVKRTGEKVFLECVQDMDHENMFWYRQDPGLGLRLIYFSYDVKMKEKGDIPEGYSVSREKKERFSLILESASTNQTSMYLCAIITGTSGDTQYFGPGTRLTVL.

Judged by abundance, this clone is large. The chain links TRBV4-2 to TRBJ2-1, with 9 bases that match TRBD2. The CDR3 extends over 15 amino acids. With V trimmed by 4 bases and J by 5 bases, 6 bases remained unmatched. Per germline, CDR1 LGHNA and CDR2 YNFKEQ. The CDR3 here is CASSPRVAGDNEQFF. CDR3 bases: TGTGCCAGCAGCCCCCGAGTAGCGGGAGACAATGAGCAGTTCTTC.

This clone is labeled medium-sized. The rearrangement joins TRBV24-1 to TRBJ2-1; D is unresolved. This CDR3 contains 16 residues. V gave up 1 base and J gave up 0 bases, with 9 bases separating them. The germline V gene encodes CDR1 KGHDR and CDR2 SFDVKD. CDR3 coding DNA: TGTGCCACCAGTGATTTTCCCCAGAGCTCCTACAATGAGCAGTTCTTC. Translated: CATSDFPQSSYNEQFF.

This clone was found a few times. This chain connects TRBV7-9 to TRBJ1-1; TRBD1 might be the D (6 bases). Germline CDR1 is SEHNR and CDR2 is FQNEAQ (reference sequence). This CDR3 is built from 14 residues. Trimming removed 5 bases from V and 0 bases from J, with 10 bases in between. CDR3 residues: CASSPAGVNTEAFF. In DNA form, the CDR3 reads TGTGCCAGCAGCCCGGCAGGGGTGAACACTGAAGCTTTCTTT.

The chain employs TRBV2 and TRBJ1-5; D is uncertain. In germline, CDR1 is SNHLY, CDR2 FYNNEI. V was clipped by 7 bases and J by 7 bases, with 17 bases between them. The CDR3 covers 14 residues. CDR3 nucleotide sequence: TGTGCCAGCACCACTCTCCGTCAAGAGCAGCCCCAGCATTTT. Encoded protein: CASTTLRQEQPQHF.

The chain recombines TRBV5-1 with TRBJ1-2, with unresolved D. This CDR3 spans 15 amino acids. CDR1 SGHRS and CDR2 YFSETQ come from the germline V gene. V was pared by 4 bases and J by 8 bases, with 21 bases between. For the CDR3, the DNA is TGCGCCAGCAGCCTCGTGACGCAGGCGGGTGGGGGCTACACCTTC. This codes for CASSLVTQAGGGYTF.

This chain's CDR3 is CASRLSAQSYEQYF. The CDR3, as DNA: TGTGCCAGCAGACTTAGCGCTCAATCCTACGAGCAGTACTTC. The chain employs TRBV6-6 and TRBJ2-7, with D tentatively TRBD2 (5 bases). V was shortened by 6 bases and J by 1 base, with 13 bases between the two germline ends. CDR3 length: 14 residues. Per germline, CDR1 MNHNY and CDR2 SVGAGI (reference sequence).